This T cell receptor beta chain was documented in a study of cytomegalovirus exposure and HLA in healthy donors. The overall study: Assignment to the Caucasian-associated ancestry cluster applied to around 80% of the roughly 400 genotyped donors.

Worth noting for this clone: An end of the junction differs from the germline gene, which may be a read error.

The PCR was carried out with 60 Vbeta primers and 13 Jbeta primers. Assay: immunoSEQ multiplex PCR; the TCRdb copy retains only in-frame clones and omits some. The sample lists approximately 42,000 clones, over 75% occurring once. The sequenced material came from PBMCs. The sequence derives from a man in his fifties or sixties in good health and CMV-seronegative.

The chain's CDR3 is CASSPSGPPGTYEQYF. CDR3 nucleotide sequence: TGTGCTAGCAGTCCATCCGGTCCCCCAGGGACATACGAGCAGTACTTC. This sequence joins TRBV7-7 and TRBJ2-5, with D perhaps matching TRBD1 (6 bases). The J call is doubtful: the DNA matches TRBJ2-7 better. This CDR3 spans 16 amino acids. Germline V gives CDR1 SSHAT, CDR2 FNYEAQ (reference sequence).